These 13 T cell receptor beta chains share one sample of origin, sequenced in a study of post-analysis software for immune sequencing data (dated by TCRdb to the mid-2010s). What the authors observed across the whole study: Patients showed significantly higher frequencies than controls for several TRBV segments, among them TRBV5-6, TRBV5-1 and TRBV20-1.

Antigens for these TCRs are unknown. Library creation used PCR. The sequencer listed for this sample is Illumina HiSeq 2500. To reduce PCR and sequencing biases, unique molecular identifiers were built into the TCR beta cDNA libraries. In-frame beta chains were kept once TCRdb had trimmed the public reads at Q25 with fastp and called clones with MiXCR. CDR3 protein duplicates are merged, each entry listing the most common genes and DNA. This sample has 750,000 to 950,000 distinct CDR3 sequences in its table, and more than 45% of those were observed once. The ten largest clones add up to roughly 5% of the sample. Sequenced input: blood. Receptors originate from a girl between 5 and 17 years old with multiple sclerosis.

This clonotype occurred once. This sequence joins TRBV2 and TRBJ1-2, with D hard to call. The germline V gene has CDR1 SNHLY and CDR2 FYNNEI. CDR3 length: 13 residues. V was pared by 6 bases and J by 4 bases, with 12 bases between. In DNA form, the CDR3 reads TGTGCCAGCAGGCCTGAGGGCACCTATGGCTACACCTTC. Residues: CASRPEGTYGYTF.

The chain recombines TRBV2 with TRBJ2-6; 8 bases map to TRBD1. The CDR3 length is 16 residues. The germline gives CDR1 SNHLY, CDR2 FYNNEI. Trimming removed 6 bases from V and 0 bases from J; junction bases left unmatched: 4. The CDR3 region has the DNA TGTGCCAGCAGGGGACAGGCGTTCTCTGGGGCCAACGTCCTGACTTTC. Amino acid sequence: CASRGQAFSGANVLTF.

This clonotype was seen a few times. This chain joins TRBV20-1 and TRBJ1-2; D may be TRBD1 (5 bases). Trimming removed 2 bases from V and 4 bases from J, with 14 bases in between. Germline V gives CDR1 DFQATT, CDR2 SNEGSKA (reference sequence). This CDR3 comprises 14 residues. DNA for the CDR3: TGCAGTGCTAGACCCGGTGGGGGGGGCTATGGCTACACCTTC. Amino acids: CSARPGGGGYGYTF.

In this sample, this clonotype turned up a few times. The V gene is TRBV3-1, the J gene TRBJ2-5; TRBD2 matches at 9 bases. The CDR3 is 15 residues long. In germline, CDR1 is LGHDT, CDR2 YNNKEL (reference sequence). Trimming removed 4 bases from V and 5 bases from J; junction bases left unmatched: 8. CDR3 in amino acids: CASSPASGNGETQYF. The CDR3 DNA reads TGTGCCAGCAGCCCAGCTAGCGGGAACGGGGAGACCCAGTACTTC.

The rearrangement uses TRBV20-1 and TRBJ2-3; a weak D match, TRBD2 (6 bases). The CDR3 spans 15 residues. CDR1 DFQATT and CDR2 SNEGSKA come from the germline V gene (reference sequence). The V gene lost 1 base and the J gene lost 3 bases, with 14 bases spanning the gap. This CDR3 is CSARVNGAGTDTQYF. The CDR3 nucleotides read TGCAGTGCTAGAGTCAATGGGGCGGGAACAGATACGCAGTATTTT.

The chain employs TRBV25-1 and TRBJ2-7; TRBD2 matches at 10 bases. V was clipped by 6 bases and J by 3 bases; unmatched bases: 5. Germline V gene lookup returns CDR1 MGHDK and CDR2 SYGVNS. The length of the CDR3 is 14 residues. The CDR3 is CASSGLAEDYEQYF. The CDR3 DNA reads TGTGCCAGCAGCGGACTAGCGGAAGACTACGAGCAGTACTTC.

The chain links TRBV25-1 to TRBJ2-7; 7 bases agree with TRBD1. This CDR3 contains 15 residues. Germline V CDR1 and CDR2: MGHDK, SYGVNS. J lost 10 bases, V lost 3 bases, and 15 bases had no gene match. CDR3 residues: CASSEAGGIQEIQYF. The DNA for the CDR3 is TGTGCCAGCAGTGAGGCAGGGGGAATCCAAGAGATCCAGTACTTC.

The chain has TRBV6-8 and TRBJ2-3; TRBD2 matches 7 bases. The V and J ends lost 8 bases and 3 bases, in that order; junction bases with no gene match: 8. The germline V gene encodes CDR1 MNHGY and CDR2 SAAAGT. CDR3 length: 14 residues. CDR3 coding DNA: TGTGCCAGCGGAAGACTAGCAGCAACAGATACGCAGTATTTT. The encoded protein is CASGRLAATDTQYF.

This chain connects TRBV9 to TRBJ2-1; D uncertain. Germline assignment: CDR1 SGDLS and CDR2 YYNGEE. The germline V and J ends were trimmed by 0 bases and 6 bases, with 16 bases remaining between them. The CDR3 has 16 residues. The CDR3 protein is CASSVVGVVSGNEQFF. The CDR3, as DNA: TGTGCCAGCAGCGTAGTTGGTGTCGTATCCGGCAATGAGCAGTTCTTC.

This clonotype appeared a few times. The rearrangement uses TRBV29-1 and TRBJ2-3, with TRBD1 matching 11 bases. Germline assignment: CDR1 SQVTM and CDR2 ANQGSEA. Losses at the gene ends were 7 bases for V and 1 base for J; bases not matched to a gene: 1. The CDR3 has 13 residues. The DNA of the CDR3 is TGCAGCGCGGACAGGGGGCGCACAGATACGCAGTATTTT. As protein: CSADRGRTDTQYF.

Here the CDR3 reads CASSQDRTATVYEQYF. The CDR3 DNA sequence: TGTGCCAGCAGCCAAGATCGCACCGCAACCGTCTACGAGCAGTACTTC. The chain is built from TRBV4-2 and TRBJ2-5; no definite D call. The DNA end favors TRBJ2-7, so the J call may be wrong. CDR1 and CDR2 (germline): LGHNA, YNFKEQ. The CDR3 runs to 16 residues.

This rearrangement joins TRBV20-1 to TRBJ2-7; 9 bases match TRBD2. With the DNA end fitting TRBJ2-5 better, the J assignment may be wrong. Germline assignment: CDR1 DFQATT and CDR2 SNEGSKA (reference sequence). The CDR3 has 18 residues. In DNA, the CDR3 is TGCAGTGCTAGCCAAGGACTGGCGGGAGGGAATCTCCGAGAGACCCAGTACTTC. It is translated as CSASQGLAGGNLRETQYF.

This clonotype was seen a few times. J is TRBJ2-5 and V is TRBV12-3 or TRBV12-4; D is undetermined. With the DNA end fitting TRBJ2-7 better, the J assignment may be wrong. This CDR3 has 14 residues. CDR3 sequence (DNA): TGTGCCAGCAGTTTAGGGCCGACACCGGACGAGCAGTACTTC. Translated, it gives CASSLGPTPDEQYF.